A single sample gave rise to the 3 T cell receptor beta chains below, sequenced in a study of spatial heterogeneity in lung cancer. Findings and caveats of the study: Mutation counts in tumors were tracked by counts of expanded intratumoral alpha and beta TCRs.

The antigens of these receptors remain unknown. One entry per CDR3 protein, called by TCRdb with MiXCR from the 5' RACE reads. Of 7,500 or so distinct CDR3 sequences detected, 13% to 15% appear once; the ten largest clones hold around 10%. The time point: sample taken at primary tumor resection. The input for sequencing was lung tumor tissue, taken at surgery. These receptor sequences come from a female donor with early-stage non-small cell lung cancer.

This clonotype was seen repeatedly, ten times or more. The chain uses TRBV12-3 or TRBV12-4 and TRBJ2-1, with 11 bases that match TRBD2. Trimming at V came to 3 bases and at J to 9 bases, leaving 7 bases not matched to a gene. CDR3 size: 15 residues. In DNA form, the CDR3 reads TGTGCCAGCAGTTTTGGGCTAGCGGGGGGACTTGAGCAGTTCTTC. It encodes CASSFGLAGGLEQFF.

In its sample, this clonotype was seen many times. The DNA for the CDR3 is TGTGCCTGGAGTGTTGCTTCTAACTATGGCTACACCTTC. This gives the protein CAWSVASNYGYTF. The rearrangement links TRBV30 to TRBJ1-2; D is unresolved. V was clipped by 0 bases and J by 0 bases, with 5 bases between them. Germline assignment: CDR1 GTSNPN and CDR2 SVGIG (reference sequence). The CDR3 is made up of 13 amino acids.

Relative to its sample, this clonotype is medium-sized. The chain is built from TRBV10-3 and TRBJ2-5, with 8 positions matching TRBD2. This CDR3 comprises 15 residues. Germline CDR1 ENHRY, CDR2 SYGVKD. The V gene end was trimmed by 3 bases and the J gene end by 4 bases; junction bases not matched to a gene: 7. The CDR3 DNA reads as TGTGCCATCAGTGATCTAAGCGGGGGAGGAGAGACCCAGTACTTC. Amino acids: CAISDLSGGGETQYF.